The 27 T cell receptor beta chains listed next were all sequenced from one sample in a study of blood T cell repertoires in COVID-19. Profiled with immunoSEQ multiplex PCR; TCRdb holds only in-frame clones, not every one. This sample has 230,000 or so clones; around 87% occur once, and the top ten carry under 2.5%. Sequencing input: peripheral blood. The receptors come from a woman in her sixties with COVID-19, enrolled during active disease.

This sequence joins TRBV9 and TRBJ2-3; 8 positions match TRBD2. Germline loops: CDR1 SGDLS, CDR2 YYNGEE. The CDR3 runs 16 residues. V dropped 3 bases and J dropped 4; count of bases not matched to a gene: 10. The CDR3 DNA sequence: TGTGCCAGCAGCGCTCAGGGAACGGGGGGGGCAGATACGCAGTATTTT. Protein product: CASSAQGTGGADTQYF.

The chain is built from TRBV6-6 and TRBJ2-7, with a tentative D call TRBD1 (5 bases). The CDR3 has 12 amino acids. Germline V gene data show CDR1 as MNHNY and CDR2 as SVGAGI (reference sequence). Trimming left V 5 bases short and J 9 bases short, with 14 bases between. As DNA, the CDR3 is TGTGCCAGCAGTCACCCGGGCAGGGCGCAGTACTTC. It translates to CASSHPGRAQYF.

This clone occurred once. CDR3 in DNA: TGTGCCAGCAGCCCTATACAGACCATGAACACTGAAGCTTTCTTT. Residues: CASSPIQTMNTEAFF. V and J are TRBV9 and TRBJ1-1; D unresolved. Trimming pared 4 bases from V and 0 bases from J, leaving 13 bases between. This CDR3 spans 15 amino acids. Germline V CDR1 and CDR2: SGDLS, YYNGEE.

This clone was detected a few times. The CDR3 nucleotides are TGTGCCAGCAGCTTATCTGGGGGCTACCCTCCTAACTATGGCTACACCTTC. Protein sequence: CASSLSGGYPPNYGYTF. The chain employs TRBV11-2 and TRBJ1-2; the D gene is possibly TRBD1 (6 bases). Trimming removed 2 bases from V and 0 bases from J, with 16 bases in between. The CDR3 is 17 residues long. The germline CDR1 and CDR2 sequences are SGHAT and FQNNGV.

The genes are TRBV18 and TRBJ1-2, with D possibly TRBD1 on 6 matching bases. Germline CDR1 is KGHSH and CDR2 is LQKENI. The CDR3 has 15 residues. V shed 0 bases and J shed 8 bases, with 16 bases lying between them. The CDR3: CASSPPEMGAWGYTF. Here the CDR3 DNA reads TGTGCCAGCTCACCACCCGAAATGGGGGCTTGGGGCTACACCTTC. The variable domain in full, with the rest retrieved from reference TRBV18 and TRBJ1-2, is NAGVMQNPRHLVRRRGQEARLRCSPMKGHSHVYWYRQLPEEGLKFMVYLQKENIIDESGMPKERFSAEFPKEGPSILRIQQVVRGDSAAYFCASSPPEMGAWGYTFGSGTRLTVV.

This clone is a singleton in its sample. Other nucleotide sequences in the sample specify the same CDR3. V and J are TRBV7-2 and TRBJ1-1; 12 bases fit TRBD1. CDR1 SGHTA and CDR2 FQGNSA come from the germline V gene. V lost 3 bases, J lost 5 bases, and 4 bases stayed unmatched. This CDR3 is 15 amino acids long. CDR3 amino acids: CASSFGTGGRTEAFF. The CDR3, as DNA: TGTGCCAGCAGCTTCGGGACAGGGGGCCGGACTGAAGCTTTCTTT. Drawing the rest from reference TRBV7-2 and TRBJ1-1, the complete variable domain is GAGVSQSPSNKVTEKGKDVELRCDPISGHTALYWYRQSLGQGLEFLIYFQGNSAPDKSGLPSDRFSAERTGGSVSTLTIQRTQQEDSAVYLCASSFGTGGRTEAFFGQGTRLTVV.

The chain couples TRBV27 to TRBJ1-5; 9 bases line up with TRBD1. Trimming removed 7 bases from V and 6 bases from J; junction bases left unmatched: 7. In germline, CDR1 is MNHEY, CDR2 SMNVEV (reference sequence). This CDR3 has 14 amino acids. The CDR3 sequence: CASTLGQGTQPQHF. CDR3 coding DNA: TGTGCCAGCACCCTGGGACAGGGTACTCAGCCCCAGCATTTT.

This clone was counted a single time. The chain has TRBV27 and TRBJ1-4; 8 nucleotides match TRBD1. Germline CDR1 MNHEY, CDR2 SMNVEV (reference sequence). The CDR3 is 17 amino acids. V gave up 5 bases and J gave up 5 bases; unmatched junction bases: 13. The CDR3 DNA follows: TGTGCCAGCAGTCCCTTCGGCCCGACAGGGGCGAATGAAAAACTGTTTTTT. Translating it yields CASSPFGPTGANEKLFF.

This chain links TRBV7-6 with TRBJ1-4; 7 nucleotides align to TRBD1. The CDR3 spans 13 residues. Germline CDR1 reads SGHVS; CDR2 reads FNYEAQ. J was trimmed by 7 bases and V by 5 bases; bases with no gene match: 4. The CDR3: CASSPRDSEKLFF. The CDR3 DNA is TGTGCCAGCAGCCCTCGGGACAGTGAAAAACTGTTTTTT.

This clone was recorded once. V gene TRBV14 combines with J gene TRBJ1-2; D is undetermined. There are 12 residues in the CDR3. With 1 base removed from V and 7 bases from J, the gap between germline ends came to 7 bases. In germline, CDR1 is SGHDN, CDR2 FVKESK. CDR3 region: CASSQGQTGYTF. Written as DNA, the CDR3 is TGTGCCAGCAGCCAAGGACAAACTGGCTACACCTTC. The variable domain in full, completed from reference TRBV14 and TRBJ1-2, reads EAGVTQFPSHSVIEKGQTVTLRCDPISGHDNLYWYRRVMGKEIKFLLHFVKESKQDESGMPNNRFLAERTGGTYSTLKVQPAELEDSGVYFCASSQGQTGYTFGSGTRLTVV.

The chain is built from TRBV30 and TRBJ2-1, with 9 positions matching TRBD1. The V gene end was trimmed by 5 bases and the J gene end by 5 bases; junction bases not matched to a gene: 4. The germline V gene encodes CDR1 GTSNPN and CDR2 SVGIG (reference sequence). The CDR3 consists of 13 residues. The CDR3: CAWGTGTNNEQFF. Here the CDR3 DNA reads TGTGCCTGGGGGACAGGGACGAACAATGAGCAGTTCTTC.

This clone turned up a few times. The gene calls are TRBV20-1 and TRBJ1-1; D perhaps matches TRBD1 (6 bases). Germline V lookup: CDR1 DFQATT, CDR2 SNEGSKA (reference sequence). V lost 4 bases to trimming and J lost 3 bases, with 6 bases between them. The CDR3 loop spans 11 amino acids. For the CDR3, the DNA is TGCAGTGCTACAGGGGACACTGAAGCTTTCTTT. Its protein product is CSATGDTEAFF.

This clone appeared a single time. The rearrangement uses TRBV7-2 and TRBJ1-1; possibly TRBD1 for D (6 bases). CDR3 length equals 15 residues. Germline CDR1 and CDR2: SGHTA and FQGNSA. V lost 2 bases and J 0 bases, leaving 10 bases between the germline ends. CDR3 sequence (DNA): TGTGCCAGCAGCTTAATGTCAGGGGTGAACACTGAAGCTTTCTTT. Protein product: CASSLMSGVNTEAFF.

The chain combines TRBV6-1 with TRBJ2-7; 7 bases match TRBD1. Germline trimming cut 3 bases from V and 9 bases from J; bases unmatched to any gene: 8. CDR1 and CDR2 (germline): MNHNS, SASEGT. This CDR3 comprises 13 residues. The CDR3 loop is CASSDPDRVMQYF. The CDR3 coding sequence is TGTGCCAGCAGTGACCCCGACAGGGTCATGCAGTACTTC.

The rearrangement uses TRBV7-3 and TRBJ1-1; D is ambiguous. The length of the CDR3 is 15 residues. The germline CDR1 and CDR2 sequences are SGHTA and FQGTGA. Trimming took 4 bases from V and 6 from J, leaving 18 bases between them. CDR3 coding DNA: TGTGCCAGCAGCTACGATGGCCCGGATAGCTCTGAAGCTTTCTTT. Translating it yields CASSYDGPDSSEAFF.

The gene calls are TRBV19 and TRBJ1-5; weak D call: TRBD1 (6 bases). Trimming cost V 6 bases and J 2 bases, with 23 bases left between them. The length of the CDR3 is 18 residues. CDR1 and CDR2 from the germline V gene are LNHDA and SQIVND (reference sequence). CDR3 coding DNA: TGTGCCAGTAGCTCCCCCCGGGGTCTAGGGGGGGGCAATCAGCCCCAGCATTTT. Translation: CASSSPRGLGGGNQPQHF.

The V and J genes are TRBV3-1 (or the pseudogene TRBV3-2) and TRBJ2-2; TRBD2 matches at 7 bases. Germline V gene sequence: CDR1 LGHDT, CDR2 YNNKEL (reference sequence). The CDR3 covers 16 residues. The ends lost 4 bases at V and 0 bases at J; junction bases unmatched: 5. CDR3 in amino acids: CASSRGTNANTGELFF. CDR3 nucleotides: TGTGCCAGCAGCCGCGGGACTAACGCGAACACCGGGGAGCTGTTTTTT.

V and J are TRBV6-5 and TRBJ1-1; D unclear. This CDR3 is 13 amino acids long. V was cut by 9 bases and J by 4 bases, with 15 bases left in between. CDR1 is MNHEY, CDR2 SVGAGI, per germline. This CDR3 is CASQAWEATEAFF. CDR3 DNA: TGTGCCAGTCAAGCCTGGGAGGCCACTGAAGCTTTCTTT.

The chain is built from TRBV6-1 and TRBJ1-5; no reliable D call. The CDR3 is made up of 15 amino acids. V shed 2 bases and J shed 9 bases, with 17 bases lying between them. Germline lookup yields CDR1 MNHNS and CDR2 SASEGT. The CDR3 region has the DNA TGTGCCAGCAGTGAATTGGGAAGAGGGTTGGGGCCCCAGCATTTT. Translation gives CASSELGRGLGPQHF.

The chain recombines TRBV6-6 with TRBJ2-1; 7 bases are shared with TRBD2. The CDR3 is 14 residues long. Per the germline V gene, CDR1 is MNHNY and CDR2 is SVGAGI (reference sequence). Trimming at V came to 6 bases and at J to 9 bases, leaving 11 bases not matched to a gene. The CDR3 coding sequence is TGTGCCAGCAGCTCAGAGGGAGGGCTGGTTGAGCAGTTCTTC. Translation: CASSSEGGLVEQFF.

The J gene is TRBJ1-2, the V gene TRBV7-8, with D possibly TRBD1 on 5 matching bases. Trimming left V 5 bases short and J 4 bases short, with 17 bases between. The CDR3 spans 15 residues. Germline V gene lookup returns CDR1 SGHVS and CDR2 FQNEAQ. The CDR3 DNA is TGTGCCAGCAGCCCAAGGGGAGGATTTGGCTATGGCTACACCTTC. Its protein product is CASSPRGGFGYGYTF.

This chain joins TRBV21-1 and TRBJ1-5; the table's TRBD1 call for D was not verified on the DNA. TRBV21-1 is a documented pseudogene. The CDR3 loop spans 16 amino acids. DNA of the CDR3: TGTGCCAGCAGCCCCCCAGATGCACCAGGCAATCAGCCCCAGCATTTT. Translated, it gives CASSPPDAPGNQPQHF.

The chain has TRBV29-1 and TRBJ2-5; D call uncertain. The germline V and J ends were trimmed by 4 bases and 5 bases, with 5 bases remaining between them. The CDR3 extends over 10 amino acids. The V gene's germline CDR1 is SQVTM and CDR2 ANQGSEA. The CDR3 nucleotides are TGCAGCGTTGTGCGGGAGACCCAGTACTTC. Its translation: CSVVRETQYF. Full variable domain (rest looked up from reference TRBV29-1 and TRBJ2-5): SAVISQKPSRDICQRGTSLTIQCQVDSQVTMMFWYRQQPGQSLTLIATANQGSEATYESGFVIDKFPISRPNLTFSTLTVSNMSPEDSSIYLCSVVRETQYFGPGTRLLVL.

The chain has TRBV5-4 and TRBJ2-7, with 9 bases fitting TRBD1. Looked up from germline, CDR1 is SGHNT and CDR2 is YYREEE (reference sequence). Germline trimming cut 2 bases from V and 7 bases from J; bases unmatched to any gene: 4. This CDR3 has 13 amino acids. CDR3 region: CASSLYRGREQYF. The CDR3 nucleotides read TGTGCCAGCAGCTTATACAGGGGGCGTGAGCAGTACTTC.

This clone was found once. The rearrangement joins TRBV7-2 to TRBJ1-6; weak D call: TRBD1 (6 bases). V lost 5 bases, J lost 9 bases, and 14 bases lay in between. Per the germline V gene, CDR1 is SGHTA and CDR2 is FQGNSA. The CDR3 has 14 amino acids. The CDR3 sequence is CASSRRGGLSPLHF. The CDR3 DNA reads as TGTGCCAGCAGCCGTAGGGGGGGGCTTTCACCCCTCCACTTT.

A remark on this clone: Within the sample, other DNA sequences also encode this same CDR3. The chain employs TRBV18 and TRBJ1-3; the D gene is possibly TRBD1 (5 bases). Trimming took off 2 bases at V and 0 bases at J, with 8 bases between the two ends. Germline V gene lookup returns CDR1 KGHSH and CDR2 LQKENI. CDR3 length: 15 residues. The CDR3 DNA sequence: TGTGCCAGCTCACCAGACAGCAGCTCTGGAAACACCATATATTTT. Translation: CASSPDSSSGNTIYF.

Details on this clone: Other DNA sequences in the sample encode the same CDR3. The V gene is TRBV7-2, the J gene TRBJ2-7; 8 bases align to TRBD1. V shed 5 bases and J 0 bases; nucleotides not matched to a gene: 3. The CDR3 covers 14 residues. Germline CDR1 SGHTA, CDR2 FQGNSA. The CDR3 sequence is CASSRTGSSYEQYF. The CDR3 DNA reads as TGTGCCAGCAGCCGGACAGGGAGCTCCTACGAGCAGTACTTC.